The clone carrying this T cell receptor beta chain has ten or more counts. Its antigen remains unknown. Then a second PCR, running roughly 7 to 11 cycles, was carried out with a sample-barcoded 5' primer and a J-beta primer mix. Each cDNA molecule carried a tag from a template-switch adaptor that contained 12 random nucleotides. TCRdb fed the 5' RACE reads into MiXCR, producing one record per CDR3 protein. This sample has roughly 640,000 distinct CDR3 sequences; about 30% occur once, and the top ten carry approximately 14%. The sample is drawn from a study of blood T cells in healthy people across ages. The study, taken as a whole, reports: Roughly linear declines in TCR beta diversity per million T cells occurred with age. Estimates of diversity drawn from one million T cells were considered underestimates.

Germline-derived CDR1 and CDR2 are SQVTM and ANQGSEA. The CDR3 sequence is 14 residues long. The J segment lost 0 bases and the V segment lost 5 bases, leaving 1 base of the junction unmatched. It was ten milliliters of peripheral blood that were drawn from each donor. This chain connects TRBV29-1 to TRBJ2-1, with TRBD1 matching 10 bases. The sequenced sample consisted of blood. The sequence came from a woman aged 80 or over in good health. CDR3 amino acids: CSVRDRGSYNEQFF. DNA for the CDR3: TGCAGCGTTCGGGACAGGGGCTCCTACAATGAGCAGTTCTTC.